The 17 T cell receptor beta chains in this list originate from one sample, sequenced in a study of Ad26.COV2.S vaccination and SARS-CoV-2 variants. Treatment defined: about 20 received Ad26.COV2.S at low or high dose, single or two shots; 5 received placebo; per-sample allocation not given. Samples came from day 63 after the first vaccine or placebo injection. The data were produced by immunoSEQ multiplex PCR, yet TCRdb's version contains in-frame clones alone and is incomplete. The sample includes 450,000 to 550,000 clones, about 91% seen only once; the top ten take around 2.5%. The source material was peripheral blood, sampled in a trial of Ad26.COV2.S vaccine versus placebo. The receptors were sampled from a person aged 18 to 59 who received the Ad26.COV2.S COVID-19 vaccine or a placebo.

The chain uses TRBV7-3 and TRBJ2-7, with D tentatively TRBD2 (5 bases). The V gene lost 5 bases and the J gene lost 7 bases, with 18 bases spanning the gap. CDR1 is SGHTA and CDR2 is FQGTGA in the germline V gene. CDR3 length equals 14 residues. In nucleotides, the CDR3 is TGTGCCAGCAGCCCAACCGGGAAAACCGAAGAGCAGTACTTC. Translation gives CASSPTGKTEEQYF.

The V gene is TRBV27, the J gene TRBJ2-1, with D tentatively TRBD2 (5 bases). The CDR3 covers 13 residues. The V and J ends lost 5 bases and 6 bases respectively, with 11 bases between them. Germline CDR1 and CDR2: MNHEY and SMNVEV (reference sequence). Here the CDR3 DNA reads TGTGCCAGCAGTCTCGGGATCCTCAATGAGCAGTTCTTC. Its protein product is CASSLGILNEQFF.

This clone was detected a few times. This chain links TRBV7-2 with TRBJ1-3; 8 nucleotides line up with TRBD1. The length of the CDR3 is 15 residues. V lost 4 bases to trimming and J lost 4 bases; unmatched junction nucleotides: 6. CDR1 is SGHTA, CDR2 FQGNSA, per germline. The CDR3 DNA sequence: TGTGCCAGCAGCTCCCAGGGGGCTGACGGAAACACCATATATTTT. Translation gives CASSSQGADGNTIYF.

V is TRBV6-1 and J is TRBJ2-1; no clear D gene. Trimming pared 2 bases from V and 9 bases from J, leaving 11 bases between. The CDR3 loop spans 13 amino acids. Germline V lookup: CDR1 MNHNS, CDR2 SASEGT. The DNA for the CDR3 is TGTGCCAGCAGTGAATTTAGGGCCGGTGAGCAGTTCTTC. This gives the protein CASSEFRAGEQFF.

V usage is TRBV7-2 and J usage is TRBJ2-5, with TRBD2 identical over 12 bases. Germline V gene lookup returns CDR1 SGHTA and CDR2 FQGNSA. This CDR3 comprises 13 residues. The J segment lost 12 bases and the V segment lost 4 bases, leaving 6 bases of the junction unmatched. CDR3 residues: CASSSRTSGAKYF. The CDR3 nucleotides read TGTGCCAGCAGCTCGAGGACTAGCGGGGCAAAGTACTTC.

The CDR3 here is CASSQVGEFSGNTIYF. CDR3 coding DNA: TGTGCCAGCAGCCAAGTCGGGGAGTTTTCTGGAAACACCATATATTTT. The rearrangement links TRBV14 to TRBJ1-3; D gene uncertain. Trimming cost V 1 base and J 1 base, with 11 bases left between them. The length of the CDR3 is 16 residues. Germline CDR1 SGHDN, CDR2 FVKESK.

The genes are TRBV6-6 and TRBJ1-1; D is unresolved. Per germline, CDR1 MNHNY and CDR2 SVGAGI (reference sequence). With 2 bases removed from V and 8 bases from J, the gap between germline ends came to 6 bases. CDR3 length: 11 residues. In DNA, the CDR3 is TGTGCCAGCAGTTACGGCCAGGAAGCTTTCTTT. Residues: CASSYGQEAFF.

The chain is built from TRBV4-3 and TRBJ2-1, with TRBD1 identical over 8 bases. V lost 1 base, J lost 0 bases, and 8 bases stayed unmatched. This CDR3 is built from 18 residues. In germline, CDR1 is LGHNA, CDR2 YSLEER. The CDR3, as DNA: TGCGCCAGCAGCCAAGCTACAGGGGGGCAATACTCCTACAATGAGCAGTTCTTC. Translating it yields CASSQATGGQYSYNEQFF.

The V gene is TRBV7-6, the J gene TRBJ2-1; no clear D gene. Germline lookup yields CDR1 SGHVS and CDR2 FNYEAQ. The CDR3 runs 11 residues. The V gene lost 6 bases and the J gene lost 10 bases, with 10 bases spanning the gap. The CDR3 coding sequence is TGTGCCAGCAGTTCCGACCTAGAGCAGTTCTTC. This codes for CASSSDLEQFF.

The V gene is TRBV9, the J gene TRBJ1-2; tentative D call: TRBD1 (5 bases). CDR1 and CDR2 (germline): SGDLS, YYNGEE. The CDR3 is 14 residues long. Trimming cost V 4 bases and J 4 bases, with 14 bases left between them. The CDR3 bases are TGTGCCAGCAGCAAACGGGACTCCTCCTATGGCTACACCTTC. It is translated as CASSKRDSSYGYTF.

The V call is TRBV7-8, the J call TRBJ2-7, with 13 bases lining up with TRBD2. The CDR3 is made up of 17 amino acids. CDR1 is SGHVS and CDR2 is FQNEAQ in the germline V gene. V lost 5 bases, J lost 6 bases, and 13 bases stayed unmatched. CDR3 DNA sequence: TGTGCCAGCAGCGCAGGACTAGCGGGAGCGTACTTCGGCGAGCAGTACGTC. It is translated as CASSAGLAGAYFGEQYV.

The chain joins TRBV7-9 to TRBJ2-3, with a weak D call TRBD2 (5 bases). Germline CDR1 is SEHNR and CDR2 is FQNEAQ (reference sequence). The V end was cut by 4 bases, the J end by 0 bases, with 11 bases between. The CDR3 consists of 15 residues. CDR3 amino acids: CASSSAVVSTDTQYF. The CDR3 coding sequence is TGTGCCAGCAGCTCAGCGGTAGTAAGCACAGATACGCAGTATTTT. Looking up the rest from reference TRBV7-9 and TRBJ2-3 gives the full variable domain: DTGVSQNPRHKITKRGQNVTFRCDPISEHNRLYWYRQTLGQGPEFLTYFQNEAQLEKSRLLSDRFSAERPKGSFSTLEIQRTEQGDSAMYLCASSSAVVSTDTQYFGPGTRLTVL.

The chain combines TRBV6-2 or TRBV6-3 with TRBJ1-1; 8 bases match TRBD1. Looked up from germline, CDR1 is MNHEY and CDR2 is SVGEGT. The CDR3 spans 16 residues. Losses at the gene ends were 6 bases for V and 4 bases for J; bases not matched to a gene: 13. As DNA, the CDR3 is TGTGCCAGCAGCCCCAGGGGGCCTCGGTTGGGCACTGAAGCTTTCTTT. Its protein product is CASSPRGPRLGTEAFF.

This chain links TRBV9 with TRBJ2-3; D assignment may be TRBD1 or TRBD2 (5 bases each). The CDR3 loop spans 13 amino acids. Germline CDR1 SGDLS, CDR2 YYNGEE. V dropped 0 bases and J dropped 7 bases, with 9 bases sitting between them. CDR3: CASSVVGTHTQYF. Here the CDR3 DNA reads TGTGCCAGCAGCGTAGTGGGGACGCATACGCAGTATTTT.

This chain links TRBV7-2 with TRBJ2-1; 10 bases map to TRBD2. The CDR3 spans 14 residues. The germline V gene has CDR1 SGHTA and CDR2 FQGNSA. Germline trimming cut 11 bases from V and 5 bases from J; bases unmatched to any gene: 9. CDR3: CASKRGGNDNEQFF. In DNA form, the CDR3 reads TGTGCCTCAAAGCGGGGGGGAAACGACAATGAGCAGTTCTTC. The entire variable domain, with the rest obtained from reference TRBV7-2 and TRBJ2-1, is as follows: GAGVSQSPSNKVTEKGKDVELRCDPISGHTALYWYRQSLGQGLEFLIYFQGNSAPDKSGLPSDRFSAERTGGSVSTLTIQRTQQEDSAVYLCASKRGGNDNEQFFGPGTRLTVL.

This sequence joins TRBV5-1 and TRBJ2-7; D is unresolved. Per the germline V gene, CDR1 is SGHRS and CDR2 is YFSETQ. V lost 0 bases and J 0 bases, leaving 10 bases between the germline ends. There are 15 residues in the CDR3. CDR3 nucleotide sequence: TGCGCCAGCAGCTTGGTGGGCGGTAGCTCCTACGAGCAGTACTTC. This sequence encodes CASSLVGGSSYEQYF.

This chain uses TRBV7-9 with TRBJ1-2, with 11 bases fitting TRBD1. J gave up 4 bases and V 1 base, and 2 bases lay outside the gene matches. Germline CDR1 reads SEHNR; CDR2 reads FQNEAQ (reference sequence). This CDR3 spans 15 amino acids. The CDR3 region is CASSLGTGGGYGYTF. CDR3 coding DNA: TGTGCCAGCAGCTTAGGGACAGGGGGCGGCTATGGCTACACCTTC.